The next 26 T cell receptor beta chains were all read from a single sample in a study of blood T cell repertoires in COVID-19. Some clones are missing from TCRdb's copy, which holds only in-frame ones; the method was immunoSEQ multiplex PCR. The sample contains roughly 410,000 clones, 70% to 90% of which appear only once. Specimen: peripheral blood. The receptors were sampled from a man aged 40-50 years with acute or convalescent COVID-19.

This chain connects TRBV18 to TRBJ2-2; no clear D gene. This CDR3 region has 14 residues. Between the trimmed V and J ends, which lost 2 bases and 0 bases, there was a span of 4 bases. Per the germline V gene, CDR1 is KGHSH and CDR2 is LQKENI. CDR3 nucleotide sequence: TGTGCCAGCTCACCAGCGACGAACACCGGGGAGCTGTTTTTT. Amino acid sequence: CASSPATNTGELFF.

The DNA of the CDR3 is TGCGCCAGCAGCCAAGATGGGAGGAGGGCAGATACGCAGTATTTT. It is translated as CASSQDGRRADTQYF. The gene calls are TRBV4-3 and TRBJ2-3, with D tentatively TRBD2 (6 bases). From germline, CDR1 is LGHNA and CDR2 YSLEER. CDR3 size: 15 residues. Trimming removed 0 bases at V and 4 bases at J, with 11 bases between.

Regarding this clone: One end of the junction fails to match germline, which may point to a read error. V and J are TRBV4-3 and TRBJ1-2; the D gene is possibly TRBD1 (6 bases). Germline assignment: CDR1 LGHNA and CDR2 YSLEER. This CDR3 spans 17 amino acids. The CDR3 DNA is TGCCCCAGCAGCCAAACAAACAACAGGGACGGGGGGGGTGGCTACACCTTC. Translated: CPSSQTNNRDGGGGYTF.

The V gene is TRBV7-9, the J gene TRBJ2-3, with 7 bases identical to TRBD2. This CDR3 is 15 amino acids long. The germline V gene has CDR1 SEHNR and CDR2 FQNEAQ (reference sequence). V dropped 6 bases and J dropped 3; count of bases not matched to a gene: 9. CDR3 coding DNA: TGTGCCAGCAGACCCCTGGGGGGGGAGACAGATACGCAGTATTTT. Translation gives CASRPLGGETDTQYF.

This chain links TRBV28 with TRBJ2-3; TRBD1 matches at 8 bases. Germline CDR1 is MDHEN and CDR2 is SYDVKM. This CDR3 has 12 residues. In nucleotides, the CDR3 is TGTGCGACGGACAGGGTCACAGATACGCAGTATTTT. It codes for CATDRVTDTQYF.

The gene calls are TRBV2 and TRBJ1-2, with D tentatively TRBD1 (6 bases). CDR3 length: 13 amino acids. The germline V gene has CDR1 SNHLY and CDR2 FYNNEI. V was cut by 4 bases and J by 3 bases, with 9 bases left in between. The CDR3 region is CASSAEGDYGYTF. As DNA, the CDR3 is TGTGCCAGCAGTGCCGAGGGGGACTATGGCTACACCTTC.

Details on this clone: The identical CDR3 is also encoded by other nucleotide sequences in the sample. The chain has TRBV9 and TRBJ2-7, with D possibly being TRBD1 (5 bases). Trimming took 4 bases from V and 0 from J, leaving 14 bases between them. The CDR3 has 15 amino acids. In germline, CDR1 is SGDLS, CDR2 YYNGEE. CDR3 region: CASSPRQGSSYEQYF. CDR3 sequence (DNA): TGTGCCAGCAGCCCTCGGCAGGGTAGCTCCTACGAGCAGTACTTC.

V gene TRBV6-2 or TRBV6-3 combines with J gene TRBJ1-5; 9 bases align to TRBD1. Germline CDR1 is MNHEY and CDR2 is SVGEGT. The CDR3 totals 20 residues. V was clipped by 0 bases and J by 0 bases; unmatched bases: 12. CDR3 sequence reads: CASSYSTGQGGGHSNQPQHF. As DNA, the CDR3 is TGTGCCAGCAGTTACTCGACGGGACAGGGAGGAGGCCATAGCAATCAGCCCCAGCATTTT.

The V and J genes are TRBV3-1 (or the pseudogene TRBV3-2) and TRBJ2-1; TRBD2 matches at 7 bases. The CDR3 contains 14 residues. Germline V gene lookup returns CDR1 LGHDT and CDR2 YNNKEL (reference sequence). J lost 4 bases, V lost 1 base, and 1 base had no gene match. CDR3 DNA: TGTGCCAGCAGCCAAGGGGGGGGTTACAATGAGCAGTTCTTC. This translates into CASSQGGGYNEQFF.

This sequence joins TRBV9 and TRBJ2-1; D is perhaps TRBD1 (5 bases). V was clipped by 0 bases and J by 2 bases, with 6 bases between them. CDR3 length: 14 residues. The germline CDR1 and CDR2 sequences are SGDLS and YYNGEE. For the CDR3, the DNA is TGTGCCAGCAGCGTAGGCAGGGCCTACAATGAGCAGTTCTTC. Translation gives CASSVGRAYNEQFF.

V usage is TRBV10-3 and J usage is TRBJ2-3; D unclear. Trimming took off 2 bases at V and 0 bases at J, with 6 bases between the two ends. This CDR3 has 14 amino acids. Germline V lookup: CDR1 ENHRY, CDR2 SYGVKD. This CDR3 is CAISERGSTDTQYF. The CDR3 region has the DNA TGTGCCATCAGTGAGAGAGGAAGCACAGATACGCAGTATTTT.

The V call is TRBV9, the J call TRBJ2-7; 7 nucleotides match TRBD2. Germline values: CDR1 SGDLS, CDR2 YYNGEE. V gave up 0 bases and J gave up 2 bases; unmatched junction bases: 2. The CDR3 covers 14 residues. In DNA, the CDR3 is TGTGCCAGCAGCGTAGAAGGACTAGCCTACGAGCAGTACTTC. Amino acids: CASSVEGLAYEQYF.

This clone was recorded once. The chain links TRBV25-1 to TRBJ1-1; D gene ambiguous. The germline CDR1 and CDR2 sequences are MGHDK and SYGVNS. CDR3 size: 14 residues. V dropped 0 bases and J dropped 11 bases, with 16 bases sitting between them. The CDR3 nucleotides read TGTGCCAGCAGTGAATATGGGGTGACTATGGGGGCTTTCTTT. Amino acids: CASSEYGVTMGAFF. Drawing the rest from reference TRBV25-1 and TRBJ1-1, the complete variable domain is EADIYQTPRYLVIGTGKKITLECSQTMGHDKMYWYQQDPGMELHLIHYSYGVNSTEKGDLSSESTVSRIRTEHFPLTLESARPSHTSQYLCASSEYGVTMGAFFGQGTRLTVV.

The J gene is TRBJ2-3, the V gene TRBV10-3, with D possibly TRBD2 on 5 matching bases. V lost 6 bases to trimming and J lost 0 bases, with 10 bases between them. Germline CDR1 is ENHRY and CDR2 is SYGVKD. The CDR3 has 14 amino acids. The CDR3 reads CAIRVTTSTDTQYF. In DNA form, the CDR3 reads TGTGCCATCAGGGTGACTACTAGCACAGATACGCAGTATTTT.

This sequence joins TRBV3-1 (or the pseudogene TRBV3-2) and TRBJ2-7; no firm D call. The CDR3 spans 12 residues. V lost 5 bases, J lost 10 bases, and 15 bases lay in between. The germline V gene encodes CDR1 LGHDT and CDR2 YNNKEL (reference sequence). CDR3 in amino acids: CASSSAGPKQYF. The CDR3 DNA sequence: TGTGCCAGCAGCTCGGCAGGTCCGAAACAGTACTTC.

This chain uses TRBV19 with TRBJ2-2, with TRBD2 matching over 7 bases. The germline gives CDR1 LNHDA, CDR2 SQIVND (reference sequence). The CDR3 extends over 20 amino acids. J gave up 1 base and V 0 bases, and 14 bases lay outside the gene matches. The CDR3 nucleotides read TGTGCCAGTAGTATAGATCTATTGGGGGGTAGCGGGTTGAACACCGGGGAGCTGTTTTTT. Protein sequence: CASSIDLLGGSGLNTGELFF. The full variable domain, with the rest looked up from reference TRBV19 and TRBJ2-2, is DGGITQSPKYLFRKEGQNVTLSCEQNLNHDAMYWYRQDPGQGLRLIYYSQIVNDFQKGDIAEGYSVSREKKESFPLTVTSAQKNPTAFYLCASSIDLLGGSGLNTGELFFGEGSRLTVL.

The chain employs TRBV9 and TRBJ2-2; 8 bases match TRBD2. After removal of 0 bases from V and 5 bases from J, the junction contained 6 bases not matched to a gene. The CDR3 runs to 16 residues. Germline V gene data show CDR1 as SGDLS and CDR2 as YYNGEE. The CDR3 loop reads CASSVGSGGRTGELFF. The DNA for the CDR3 is TGTGCCAGCAGCGTAGGTTCGGGAGGGCGAACCGGGGAGCTGTTTTTT.

This clone was picked up a small number of times. V usage is TRBV4-2 and J usage is TRBJ2-2, with 10 bases that match TRBD1. V lost 6 bases, J lost 5 bases, and 9 bases stayed unmatched. This CDR3 has 16 amino acids. Germline CDR1 reads LGHNA; CDR2 reads YNFKEQ. The CDR3: CASRQTRQGATGELFF. CDR3 in DNA: TGTGCCAGCAGGCAGACCCGACAGGGGGCGACCGGGGAGCTGTTTTTT.

The CDR3 region has the DNA TGTGCCAGCAGCCGCGACAGAATCGGAAACACCATATATTTT. As protein: CASSRDRIGNTIYF. The rearrangement joins TRBV21-1 to TRBJ1-3; TRBD1 is taken as the D call from the table, unchecked against the DNA. TRBV21-1 has pseudogene status. This CDR3 region has 14 residues.

The chain combines TRBV24-1 with TRBJ1-1, with D possibly matching TRBD1 (6 bases). There are 12 residues in the CDR3. The V and J ends lost 6 bases and 6 bases respectively, with 10 bases between them. CDR1 and CDR2 from the germline V gene are KGHDR and SFDVKD. The CDR3 DNA is TGTGCCACCAGTACAGGGTTCTCTGAAGCTTTCTTT. Translated: CATSTGFSEAFF.

This chain uses TRBV11-1 with TRBJ2-1; 8 bases align to TRBD2. CDR3 length equals 16 residues. V lost 4 bases, J lost 3 bases, and 8 bases stayed unmatched. CDR1 is SGHAT, CDR2 FQDESV, per germline (reference sequence). In DNA, the CDR3 is TGTGCCAGCAGCTCCCGGACTAGCCCAAACTACAATGAGCAGTTCTTC. Translated, it gives CASSSRTSPNYNEQFF.

This chain connects TRBV30 to TRBJ2-7, with 12 bases that match TRBD2. J was trimmed by 5 bases and V by 3 bases; bases with no gene match: 5. The CDR3 length is 14 residues. Germline V lookup: CDR1 GTSNPN, CDR2 SVGIG (reference sequence). Here the CDR3 DNA reads TGTGCCTGGAGCCGAGGACTAGCGGGACACGAGCAGTACTTC. Protein sequence: CAWSRGLAGHEQYF.

The chain recombines TRBV5-4 with TRBJ2-7, with 9 nucleotides matching TRBD2. Trimming at V came to 2 bases and at J to 4 bases, leaving 4 bases not matched to a gene. CDR3 length: 14 amino acids. The germline CDR1 and CDR2 sequences are SGHNT and YYREEE (reference sequence). The CDR3 DNA is TGTGCCAGCAGCTTTCAAGCGGGGGGTTACGAGCAGTACTTC. This translates into CASSFQAGGYEQYF.

A remark on this clone: The same CDR3 is also encoded by other DNA sequences in this sample. The chain uses TRBV30 and TRBJ1-4; D might be TRBD1 (5 bases). The germline V gene encodes CDR1 GTSNPN and CDR2 SVGIG (reference sequence). V gave up 2 bases and J gave up 3 bases, with 7 bases separating them. This CDR3 contains 13 residues. The CDR3 DNA sequence: TGTGCCTGGAGTACGACAGCTAATGAAAAACTGTTTTTT. This sequence encodes CAWSTTANEKLFF.

The CDR3 sequence: CASSTTGTGVDQPQHF. CDR3 DNA sequence: TGTGCCAGCAGTACGACCGGGACAGGGGTTGATCAGCCCCAGCATTTT. The chain combines TRBV28 with TRBJ1-5; 10 bases match TRBD1. Unmatched junction bases numbered 9, after V lost 5 bases and J lost 5 bases. This CDR3 region has 16 residues. The germline V gene encodes CDR1 MDHEN and CDR2 SYDVKM.

This rearrangement joins TRBV11-2 to TRBJ1-4, with 10 bases matching TRBD1. In germline, CDR1 is SGHAT, CDR2 FQNNGV. The CDR3 runs to 16 residues. V lost 1 base, J lost 7 bases, and 6 bases stayed unmatched. CDR3 bases: TGTGCCAGCAGCTTAGCTCTTTGGACAGGGGGTGAAAAACTGTTTTTT. It encodes CASSLALWTGGEKLFF.